These 25 T cell receptor beta chains share one sample of origin, sequenced in a study of T-cell reconstitution after alpha-beta-depleted transplantation in children. Unique molecular identifiers were incorporated when the TCRbeta library was constructed. TCRdb itself ran the PCR reads through MiXCR, one entry per CDR3 protein. In the table there are roughly 50,000 distinct CDR3 sequences, approximately 43% of which are singletons. Sequencing used PBMCs, mostly from graft donor cells, obtained 360 days after TCRalphabeta/CD19-depleted stem cell transplant. These receptors were taken from a male patient younger than 18 who had a stem cell transplant for acute lymphoblastic leukemia, so the T cells may come from the graft donor.

This clonotype was seen a few times. The chain joins TRBV5-1 to TRBJ2-1, with D perhaps matching TRBD1 (6 bases). Germline CDR1 SGHRS, CDR2 YFSETQ. The length of the CDR3 is 15 residues. The V gene lost 6 bases and the J gene lost 2 bases, with 15 bases spanning the gap. CDR3 bases: TGCGCCAGCACGTCCGGGACATCAACCTACAATGAGCAGTTCTTC. The encoded protein is CASTSGTSTYNEQFF.

The chain employs TRBV11-3 and TRBJ1-1; D may be TRBD1 (5 bases). Trimming left V 5 bases short and J 5 bases short, with 12 bases between. Germline CDR1 and CDR2: SGHNT and YENEEA. This CDR3 has 13 amino acids. CDR3 residues: CASSPGHSTEAFF. The CDR3 DNA sequence: TGTGCCAGCAGCCCCGGACACTCGACTGAAGCTTTCTTT.

The chain combines TRBV7-2 with TRBJ2-5, with D perhaps TRBD1 or TRBD2 (6 bases each). The V end lost 1 base, the J end lost 5 bases, and 14 bases lay between the germline ends. The CDR3 sequence is 15 residues long. The germline CDR1 and CDR2 sequences are SGHTA and FQGNSA. The chain's CDR3 is CASSLVGGQRETQYF. CDR3 in DNA: TGTGCCAGCAGCTTAGTGGGGGGACAAAGGGAGACCCAGTACTTC. The full variable domain, its missing parts supplied by reference TRBV7-2 and TRBJ2-5, is GAGVSQSPSNKVTEKGKDVELRCDPISGHTALYWYRQSLGQGLEFLIYFQGNSAPDKSGLPSDRFSAERTGGSVSTLTIQRTQQEDSAVYLCASSLVGGQRETQYFGPGTRLLVL.

The chain employs TRBV3-1 and TRBJ2-7; D gene ambiguous. V lost 2 bases, J lost 2 bases, and 10 bases lay in between. Germline CDR1 reads LGHDT; CDR2 reads YNNKEL (reference sequence). The CDR3 is 14 amino acids. Here the CDR3 reads CASSQPTATYEQYF. CDR3 nucleotide sequence: TGTGCCAGCAGCCAACCGACTGCCACCTACGAGCAGTACTTC.

The chain recombines TRBV18 with TRBJ2-5; weak D call: TRBD2 (5 bases). V shed 5 bases and J shed 2 bases, with 9 bases lying between them. The CDR3 loop spans 13 amino acids. Germline values: CDR1 KGHSH, CDR2 LQKENI. This CDR3 reads CASSRRDQETQYF. Here the CDR3 DNA reads TGTGCCAGCTCAAGACGGGATCAAGAGACCCAGTACTTC.

V is TRBV6-2 or TRBV6-3 and J is TRBJ2-7; 13 nucleotides match TRBD2. CDR3 size: 17 residues. J was trimmed by 2 bases and V by 0 bases; bases with no gene match: 4. The V gene's germline CDR1 is MNHEY and CDR2 SVGEGT. The CDR3 reads CASSYSTGTSGTYEQYF. Here the CDR3 DNA reads TGTGCCAGCAGTTACTCAACAGGGACTAGCGGGACCTACGAGCAGTACTTC.

The chain uses TRBV7-6 and TRBJ2-1; 8 positions agree with TRBD1. The CDR3 contains 14 residues. Germline V gene data show CDR1 as SGHVS and CDR2 as FNYEAQ. V lost 4 bases and J lost 8; bases outside the gene matches: 7. The CDR3 loop is CASSSRTGQDEQFF. The CDR3 DNA follows: TGTGCCAGCAGCTCCAGGACAGGGCAGGATGAGCAGTTCTTC.

The chain joins TRBV29-1 to TRBJ2-3, with 14 bases aligning to TRBD2. With 6 bases clipped from V and 2 bases from J, the junction kept 1 base outside the gene matches. This CDR3 has 14 amino acids. Germline values: CDR1 SQVTM, CDR2 ANQGSEA. The CDR3 region has the DNA TGCAGCGTGGGACTAGCGGGAGCCACAGATACGCAGTATTTT. Residues: CSVGLAGATDTQYF.

This clonotype was counted between two and nine times. The chain is built from TRBV28 and TRBJ2-3, with TRBD2 identical over 9 bases. The CDR3 consists of 16 residues. Losses at the gene ends were 2 bases for V and 2 bases for J; bases not matched to a gene: 5. Germline V gives CDR1 MDHEN, CDR2 SYDVKM. The DNA for the CDR3 is TGTGCCAGCAGTTTAACTCTAGCGGGACACACAGATACGCAGTATTTT. Its translation is CASSLTLAGHTDTQYF.

V usage is TRBV5-1 and J usage is TRBJ2-5; TRBD2 matches at 11 bases. V dropped 5 bases and J dropped 3; count of bases not matched to a gene: 15. Germline CDR1 is SGHRS and CDR2 is YFSETQ. The CDR3 has 18 amino acids. CDR3 bases: TGCGCCAGCAGTGGCTACTTAGCGGGGGGGCCTTTAAAAGAGACCCAGTACTTC. Translating gives CASSGYLAGGPLKETQYF.

About this clonotype: At one end, the junction sequence differs from germline, possibly due to a read error. The chain employs TRBV9 and TRBJ2-5; 9 nucleotides match TRBD2. Looked up from germline, CDR1 is SGDLS and CDR2 is YYNGEE. The CDR3 is made up of 16 amino acids. The CDR3 coding sequence is TGTGCCAGCGGCGTAGGGAGCGGGAGGACCCAAGAGACCCAGTACTTC. Translated, it gives CASGVGSGRTQETQYF.

The V gene is TRBV7-3, the J gene TRBJ1-1; 8 positions agree with TRBD1. Germline V gene lookup returns CDR1 SGHTA and CDR2 FQGTGA. Losses at the gene ends were 8 bases for V and 5 bases for J; bases not matched to a gene: 7. This CDR3 has 13 residues. The CDR3 sequence: CASLQQGVTEAFF. CDR3 nucleotide sequence: TGTGCCAGCCTTCAACAGGGGGTTACTGAAGCTTTCTTT.

This clonotype was detected a few times. The chain combines TRBV11-2 with TRBJ2-5, with 7 positions matching TRBD1. This CDR3 contains 15 residues. Germline V lookup: CDR1 SGHAT, CDR2 FQNNGV. J lost 5 bases, V lost 4 bases, and 10 bases had no gene match. The CDR3 reads CASSSYRGRMETQYF. For the CDR3, the DNA is TGTGCCAGCAGCTCCTACAGGGGCCGGATGGAGACCCAGTACTTC.

The gene calls are TRBV24-1 and TRBJ2-5; no reliable D call. Trimming left V 5 bases short and J 4 bases short, with 4 bases between. Germline V gene sequence: CDR1 KGHDR, CDR2 SFDVKD. This CDR3 contains 11 residues. CDR3 loop: CATSAGETQYF. The CDR3, as DNA: TGTGCCACCAGTGCAGGAGAGACCCAGTACTTC.

This chain joins TRBV5-1 and TRBJ2-7; possible D gene TRBD1, 6 bases. V lost 1 base, J lost 3 bases, and 11 bases lay in between. The CDR3 covers 14 residues. Germline CDR1 is SGHRS and CDR2 is YFSETQ. In DNA form, the CDR3 reads TGCGCCAGCAGCTTGAAACAGGGCAGCTACGAGCAGTACTTC. This gives the protein CASSLKQGSYEQYF.

A few counts support this clonotype. The J gene is TRBJ2-7, the V gene TRBV12-3 or TRBV12-4; D remains unclear. CDR3 length: 14 amino acids. V lost 3 bases and J lost 2, with 11 bases in between. This CDR3 reads CASSFWDRTYEQYF. In DNA form, the CDR3 reads TGTGCCAGCAGTTTTTGGGATCGAACCTACGAGCAGTACTTC.

This chain links TRBV12-3 or TRBV12-4 with TRBJ1-4; 7 bases fit TRBD1. Losses at the gene ends were 5 bases for V and 8 bases for J; bases not matched to a gene: 11. CDR3 size: 15 residues. The CDR3 region is CASSHMQGVNEKLFF. The CDR3 DNA sequence: TGTGCCAGCAGTCACATGCAGGGGGTGAACGAAAAACTGTTTTTT.

V gene TRBV12-3 or TRBV12-4 combines with J gene TRBJ2-7; D is perhaps TRBD2 (6 bases). CDR3 length equals 14 residues. Trimming took 3 bases from V and 3 from J, leaving 12 bases between them. This CDR3 is CASSFGLTSYEQYF. The CDR3 DNA is TGTGCCAGCAGTTTTGGACTAACGAGCTACGAGCAGTACTTC.

This clonotype has a handful of counts. CDR3 residues: CASSQGRGAGMMELFF. The CDR3 DNA sequence: TGTGCCAGCAGCCAAGGGCGGGGAGCCGGTATGATGGAGCTGTTTTTT. The chain recombines TRBV4-2 with TRBJ2-2; a possible D gene is TRBD2 (6 bases). Germline values: CDR1 LGHNA, CDR2 YNFKEQ. The CDR3 extends over 16 amino acids. V was trimmed by 1 base and J by 10 bases, leaving 19 bases between them.

The rearrangement joins TRBV29-1 to TRBJ2-1; 10 bases fit TRBD2. Germline CDR1 SQVTM, CDR2 ANQGSEA. This CDR3 has 12 amino acids. After removal of 8 bases from V and 8 bases from J, the junction contained 6 bases not matched to a gene. This chain's CDR3 is CSPRLAGDEQFF. The CDR3, as DNA: TGCAGCCCTAGACTAGCGGGTGATGAGCAGTTCTTC.

CDR3 sequence reads: CATSRVQDRSEQYF. The CDR3 DNA sequence: TGTGCCACCAGCAGAGTACAGGATCGGAGCGAGCAGTACTTC. This sequence joins TRBV15 and TRBJ2-7; a weak D match, TRBD1 (5 bases). The CDR3 totals 14 residues. CDR1 and CDR2 from the germline V gene are LNHNV and YYDKDF (reference sequence). The ends were cut back, 1 base at V and 6 bases at J, with 13 bases in the middle.

The chain links TRBV28 to TRBJ2-1; 11 nucleotides agree with TRBD2. V trimming: 11 bases; J trimming: 4 bases; junction bases outside the gene matches: 10. This CDR3 contains 15 residues. Per the germline V gene, CDR1 is MDHEN and CDR2 is SYDVKM. DNA for the CDR3: TGTGCCTCCAGTTTGGGACTAGCGGAATACAATGAGCAGTTCTTC. Protein: CASSLGLAEYNEQFF.

This clonotype appeared a single time. V is TRBV27 and J is TRBJ2-7; D unclear. Germline CDR1 reads MNHEY; CDR2 reads SMNVEV (reference sequence). This CDR3 is built from 12 residues. V dropped 7 bases and J dropped 2 bases, with 9 bases sitting between them. The CDR3 nucleotides are TGTGCCAGCATAGTTCACCCCTACGAGCAGTACTTC. It codes for CASIVHPYEQYF.

This clonotype was recorded once. V usage is TRBV20-1 and J usage is TRBJ1-4; unclear D gene. Germline values: CDR1 DFQATT, CDR2 SNEGSKA (reference sequence). The CDR3 extends over 18 amino acids. With 0 bases removed from V and 8 bases from J, the gap between germline ends came to 25 bases. CDR3 protein: CSARDLLGVGAEDEKLFF. The CDR3 nucleotides read TGCAGTGCTAGAGATTTGCTCGGTGTGGGCGCGGAGGACGAAAAACTGTTTTTT.

This clonotype was observed a handful of times. V and J are TRBV7-3 and TRBJ2-1; 7 positions agree with TRBD2. This CDR3 region has 14 residues. V dropped 1 base and J dropped 6; count of bases not matched to a gene: 3. CDR1 SGHTA and CDR2 FQGTGA come from the germline V gene. The CDR3 loop is CASSLRGRANEQFF. CDR3 DNA: TGTGCCAGCAGCTTAAGAGGGAGGGCCAATGAGCAGTTCTTC.